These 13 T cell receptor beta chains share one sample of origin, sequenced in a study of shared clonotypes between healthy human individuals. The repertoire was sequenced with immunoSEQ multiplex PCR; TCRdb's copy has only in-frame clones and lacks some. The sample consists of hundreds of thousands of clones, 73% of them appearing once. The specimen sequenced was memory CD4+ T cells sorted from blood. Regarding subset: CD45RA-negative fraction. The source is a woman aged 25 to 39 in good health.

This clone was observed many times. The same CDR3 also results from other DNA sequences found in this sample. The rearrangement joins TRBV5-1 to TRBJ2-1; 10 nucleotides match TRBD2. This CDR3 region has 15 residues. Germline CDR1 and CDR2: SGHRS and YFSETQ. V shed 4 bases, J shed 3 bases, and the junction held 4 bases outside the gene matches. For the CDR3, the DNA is TGCGCCAGCAGCCCCGCTAGCGGGAGCTACAATGAGCAGTTCTTC. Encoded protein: CASSPASGSYNEQFF.

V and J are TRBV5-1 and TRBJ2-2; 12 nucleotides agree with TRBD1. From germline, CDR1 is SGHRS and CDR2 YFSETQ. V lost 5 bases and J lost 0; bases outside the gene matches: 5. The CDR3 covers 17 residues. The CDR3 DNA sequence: TGCGCCAGCAGGACCGGGACAGGGGGCGCGAACACCGGGGAGCTGTTTTTT. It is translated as CASRTGTGGANTGELFF.

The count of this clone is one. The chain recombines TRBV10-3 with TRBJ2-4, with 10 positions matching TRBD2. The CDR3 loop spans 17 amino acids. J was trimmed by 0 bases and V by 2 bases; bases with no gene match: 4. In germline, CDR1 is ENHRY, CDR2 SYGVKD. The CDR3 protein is CAISEGLAELAKNIQYF. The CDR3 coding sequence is TGTGCCATCAGTGAGGGACTAGCGGAATTAGCCAAAAACATTCAGTACTTC.

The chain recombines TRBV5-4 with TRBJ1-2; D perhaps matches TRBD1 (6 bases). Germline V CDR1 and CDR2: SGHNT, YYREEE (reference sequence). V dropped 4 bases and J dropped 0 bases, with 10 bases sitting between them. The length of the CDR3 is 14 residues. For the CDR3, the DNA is TGTGCCAGCAGCACCGGGACAACTAACTATGGCTACACCTTC. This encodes CASSTGTTNYGYTF.

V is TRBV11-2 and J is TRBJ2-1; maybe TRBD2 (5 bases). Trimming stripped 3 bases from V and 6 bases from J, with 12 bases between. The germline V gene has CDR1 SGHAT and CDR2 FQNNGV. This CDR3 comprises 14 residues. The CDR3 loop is CASSLQAEVNEQFF. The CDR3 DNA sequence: TGTGCCAGCAGCTTGCAAGCGGAGGTCAATGAGCAGTTCTTC. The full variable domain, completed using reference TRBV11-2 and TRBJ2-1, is EAGVAQSPRYKIIEKRQSVAFWCNPISGHATLYWYQQILGQGPKLLIQFQNNGVVDDSQLPKDRFSAERLKGVDSTLKIQPAKLEDSAVYLCASSLQAEVNEQFFGPGTRLTVL.

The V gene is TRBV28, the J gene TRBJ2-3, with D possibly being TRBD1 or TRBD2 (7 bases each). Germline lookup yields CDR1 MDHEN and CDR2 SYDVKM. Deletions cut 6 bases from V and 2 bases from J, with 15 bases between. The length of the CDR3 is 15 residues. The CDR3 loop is CASRSGTANTDTQYF. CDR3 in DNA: TGTGCCAGCAGGAGCGGGACAGCAAACACAGATACGCAGTATTTT.

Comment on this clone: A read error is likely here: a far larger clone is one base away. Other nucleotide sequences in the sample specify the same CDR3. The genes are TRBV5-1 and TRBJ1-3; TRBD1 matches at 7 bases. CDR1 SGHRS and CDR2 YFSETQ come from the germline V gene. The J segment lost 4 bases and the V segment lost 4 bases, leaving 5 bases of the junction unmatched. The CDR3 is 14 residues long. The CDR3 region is CASSPGTAGNTIYF. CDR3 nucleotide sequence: TGCGCCAGCAGCCCAGGGACAGCGGGAAACACCATATATTTT.

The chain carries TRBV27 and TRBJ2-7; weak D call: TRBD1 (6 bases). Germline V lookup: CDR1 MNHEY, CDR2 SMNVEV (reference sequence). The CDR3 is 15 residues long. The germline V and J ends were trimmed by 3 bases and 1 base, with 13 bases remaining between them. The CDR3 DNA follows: TGTGCCAGCAGTTTTGGACAGCCTCCTTCCTACGAGCAGTACTTC. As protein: CASSFGQPPSYEQYF.

CDR3 coding DNA: TGCGCCAGCAGGCGGACTAGCGGGAGTGATGAGCAGTTCTTC. Its translation is CASRRTSGSDEQFF. The genes are TRBV10-1 and TRBJ2-1, with TRBD2 matching 13 bases. Germline V CDR1 and CDR2: WNHNN, SYGVQD (reference sequence). Germline trimming cut 6 bases from V and 8 bases from J; bases unmatched to any gene: 4. This CDR3 has 14 residues.

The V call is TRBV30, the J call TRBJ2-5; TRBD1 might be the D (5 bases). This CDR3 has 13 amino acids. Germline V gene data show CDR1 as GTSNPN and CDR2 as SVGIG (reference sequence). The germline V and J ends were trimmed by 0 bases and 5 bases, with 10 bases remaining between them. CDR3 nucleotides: TGTGCCTGGAGTGTATCAGGGTGGGAGACCCAGTACTTC. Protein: CAWSVSGWETQYF.

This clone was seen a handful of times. For the CDR3, the DNA is TGTGCCAGCTCACCAATCCCCCCTAGCGGGGGGGGGTCCGAGCAGTACTTC. Protein product: CASSPIPPSGGGSEQYF. The chain joins TRBV18 to TRBJ2-7; TRBD2 matches at 12 bases. V shed 2 bases and J 6 bases; nucleotides not matched to a gene: 11. Per germline, CDR1 KGHSH and CDR2 LQKENI. This CDR3 has 17 residues.

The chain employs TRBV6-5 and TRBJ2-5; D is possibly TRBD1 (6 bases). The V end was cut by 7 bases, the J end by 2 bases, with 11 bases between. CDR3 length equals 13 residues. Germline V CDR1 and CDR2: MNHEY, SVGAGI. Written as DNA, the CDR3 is TGTGCCAGCAAGAAAAGGGGGCAAGAGACCCAGTACTTC. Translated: CASKKRGQETQYF.

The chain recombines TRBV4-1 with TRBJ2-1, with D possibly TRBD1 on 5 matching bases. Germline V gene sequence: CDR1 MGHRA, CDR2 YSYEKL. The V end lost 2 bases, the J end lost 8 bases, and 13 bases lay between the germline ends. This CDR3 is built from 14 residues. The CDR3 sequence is CASSQPGKADEQFF. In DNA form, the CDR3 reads TGCGCCAGCAGCCAACCAGGGAAGGCCGATGAGCAGTTCTTC.